This passage covers 25 T cell receptor beta chains from one sample sequenced in a study of blood T cell repertoires in COVID-19. Clones were sequenced by immunoSEQ multiplex PCR, and TCRdb holds only the in-frame ones, with some missing. The table has 45,000 to 70,000 clones, around 93% seen once. The sequencing sample was made of peripheral blood. The origin of the receptors is a woman aged 55 to 70 with active or convalescent COVID-19.

The chain joins TRBV7-9 to TRBJ2-3, with TRBD2 matching over 13 bases. V shed 9 bases and J 2 bases; nucleotides not matched to a gene: 2. Germline V lookup: CDR1 SEHNR, CDR2 FQNEAQ (reference sequence). The CDR3 runs to 14 residues. The CDR3 nucleotides are TGTGCCAGTACTAGCGGGGGGGCCACAGATACGCAGTATTTT. As protein: CASTSGGATDTQYF.

The CDR3: CASSYSGSGQETQYF. The DNA of the CDR3 is TGTGCCAGCAGTTACTCTGGGTCAGGACAAGAGACCCAGTACTTC. The chain couples TRBV6-5 to TRBJ2-5; the D is unclear. The CDR3 has 15 amino acids. The V and J ends lost 0 bases and 2 bases respectively, with 10 bases between them. Germline assignment: CDR1 MNHEY and CDR2 SVGAGI.

J is TRBJ2-7 and V is TRBV2; no definite D call. This CDR3 is 13 amino acids long. Germline V gene sequence: CDR1 SNHLY, CDR2 FYNNEI. Trimming stripped 8 bases from V and 0 bases from J, with 11 bases between. The CDR3 loop is CASGAASSYEQYF. The CDR3 DNA reads TGTGCCAGCGGCGCGGCCAGCTCCTACGAGCAGTACTTC.

The chain joins TRBV2 to TRBJ2-1, with TRBD1 matching 8 bases. Germline V gene sequence: CDR1 SNHLY, CDR2 FYNNEI. Trimming at V came to 7 bases and at J to 8 bases, leaving 13 bases not matched to a gene. The CDR3 totals 15 residues. This chain's CDR3 is CASTADRALRDEQFF. The CDR3 DNA sequence: TGTGCCAGCACCGCGGACAGGGCCCTACGGGATGAGCAGTTCTTC.

V and J are TRBV30 and TRBJ2-1; possible D gene TRBD2, 6 bases. The germline CDR1 and CDR2 sequences are GTSNPN and SVGIG (reference sequence). Trimming stripped 0 bases from V and 6 bases from J, with 6 bases between. CDR3 length: 12 residues. CDR3 loop: CAWSVGSNEQFF. The CDR3 coding sequence is TGTGCCTGGAGTGTCGGGAGCAATGAGCAGTTCTTC.

The chain combines TRBV28 with TRBJ2-3, with D possibly matching TRBD1 (6 bases). The length of the CDR3 is 15 residues. Germline CDR1 is MDHEN and CDR2 is SYDVKM. Trimming shortened V by 7 bases and J by 1 base, and 15 bases separated the two germline ends. The CDR3 reads CASTSQGRGTDTQYF. The CDR3 DNA reads TGTGCCAGCACGTCACAGGGTCGCGGCACAGATACGCAGTATTTT.

The table lists this clone with a few counts. The J gene is TRBJ2-7, the V gene TRBV18, with 8 bases matching TRBD1. The V gene's germline CDR1 is KGHSH and CDR2 LQKENI. V was pared by 3 bases and J by 4 bases, with 8 bases of the junction left unmatched. The CDR3 contains 15 residues. CDR3 sequence reads: CASSPRQGASYEQYF. The CDR3 DNA sequence: TGTGCCAGCTCACCCCGGCAGGGGGCCTCTTACGAGCAGTACTTC.

The count of this clone is one. The rearrangement links TRBV25-1 to TRBJ1-4; maybe TRBD1 (6 bases). This CDR3 is built from 15 residues. Trimming took off 4 bases at V and 8 bases at J, with 17 bases between the two ends. Germline CDR1 MGHDK, CDR2 SYGVNS. As DNA, the CDR3 is TGTGCCAGCAGTGGAGGGGGGGCGATCGTGGAAAAACTGTTTTTT. Protein: CASSGGGAIVEKLFF.

The gene calls are TRBV15 and TRBJ1-1; D remains ambiguous. CDR1 LNHNV and CDR2 YYDKDF come from the germline V gene (reference sequence). Trimming stripped 0 bases from V and 5 bases from J, with 10 bases between. The CDR3 is made up of 14 amino acids. In DNA form, the CDR3 reads TGTGCCACCAGCAGAGATCTGGTGAGGACTGAAGCTTTCTTT. Translation: CATSRDLVRTEAFF.

The rearrangement joins TRBV28 to TRBJ2-7; weak D call: TRBD2 (7 bases). The CDR3 runs to 14 residues. Germline assignment: CDR1 MDHEN and CDR2 SYDVKM. V lost 2 bases and J 5 bases, leaving 13 bases between the germline ends. The CDR3 loop reads CASSLRGGWHEQYF. The CDR3 DNA reads TGTGCCAGCAGTTTAAGGGGGGGTTGGCACGAGCAGTACTTC.

The chain uses TRBV28 and TRBJ1-3; D is unresolved. The germline V gene encodes CDR1 MDHEN and CDR2 SYDVKM. This CDR3 spans 12 amino acids. V lost 4 bases and J 6 bases, leaving 7 bases between the germline ends. The CDR3 coding sequence is TGTGCCAGCAGTTGGAGGTTAAACACCATATATTTT. This gives the protein CASSWRLNTIYF.

This clone was detected once. The chain uses TRBV11-2 and TRBJ1-1, with no clear D. Germline V gives CDR1 SGHAT, CDR2 FQNNGV. The CDR3 contains 13 residues. V was trimmed by 3 bases and J by 1 base, leaving 6 bases between them. CDR3 bases: TGTGCCAGCAGCTTTGTTAGGAACACTGAAGCTTTCTTT. Protein product: CASSFVRNTEAFF. The full variable domain, its missing parts supplied by reference TRBV11-2 and TRBJ1-1, is EAGVAQSPRYKIIEKRQSVAFWCNPISGHATLYWYQQILGQGPKLLIQFQNNGVVDDSQLPKDRFSAERLKGVDSTLKIQPAKLEDSAVYLCASSFVRNTEAFFGQGTRLTVV.

The chain combines TRBV3-1 (or the pseudogene TRBV3-2) with TRBJ2-5; 8 bases are shared with TRBD2. Germline V CDR1 and CDR2: LGHDT, YNNKEL (reference sequence). The CDR3 runs 14 residues. V shed 2 bases and J 6 bases; nucleotides not matched to a gene: 5. The CDR3: CASSQRSGGKTQYF. The CDR3 nucleotides are TGTGCCAGCAGCCAAAGGAGCGGGGGAAAGACCCAGTACTTC.

This clone was recorded once. The chain has TRBV18 and TRBJ1-6, with D unclear. Germline assignment: CDR1 KGHSH and CDR2 LQKENI. CDR3 size: 14 residues. V was shortened by 6 bases and J by 10 bases, with 16 bases between the two germline ends. For the CDR3, the DNA is TGTGCCAGCTCCCCATACAGTTCGGAATCACCCCTCCACTTT. This encodes CASSPYSSESPLHF.

The chain employs TRBV10-3 and TRBJ2-7, with TRBD1 matching 7 bases. CDR1 and CDR2 (germline): ENHRY, SYGVKD. V shed 2 bases, J shed 4 bases, and the junction held 8 bases outside the gene matches. The CDR3 has 15 amino acids. CDR3 protein: CAISEPGTDHYEQYF. The CDR3 DNA reads as TGTGCCATCAGTGAGCCCGGGACAGACCATTACGAGCAGTACTTC.

The CDR3 spells CASALTEDEAFF. Written as DNA, the CDR3 is TGTGCTAGTGCCCTCACAGAAGATGAAGCTTTCTTT. The chain is built from TRBV12-5 and TRBJ1-1; D not resolved. Germline CDR1 and CDR2: LGHNT and FRNRAP. Trimming pared 7 bases from V and 7 bases from J, leaving 13 bases between. The CDR3 spans 12 residues.

The genes are TRBV7-9 and TRBJ2-1; TRBD2 agrees at 8 bases. The CDR3 contains 19 residues. V lost 1 base, J lost 8 bases, and 19 bases stayed unmatched. The germline CDR1 and CDR2 sequences are SEHNR and FQNEAQ (reference sequence). In nucleotides, the CDR3 is TGTGCCAGCAGCTTAGGTCTCGAGCGGGAGAGAGGGTTCCAGCATGAGCAGTTCTTC. This sequence encodes CASSLGLERERGFQHEQFF.

V gene TRBV28 combines with J gene TRBJ2-3, with D possibly TRBD2 on 5 matching bases. V was trimmed by 3 bases and J by 0 bases, leaving 7 bases between them. The CDR3 is 14 amino acids. Germline V CDR1 and CDR2: MDHEN, SYDVKM. The CDR3 DNA follows: TGTGCCAGCAGTTTCGGGGAAAGCACAGATACGCAGTATTTT. Translation: CASSFGESTDTQYF.

This clone was detected once. V usage is TRBV9 and J usage is TRBJ2-1, with D maybe TRBD2 (7 bases). Trimming cost V 0 bases and J 9 bases, with 13 bases left between them. The germline gives CDR1 SGDLS, CDR2 YYNGEE. The CDR3 sequence is 14 residues long. CDR3: CASSVVGGRTEQFF. The DNA of the CDR3 is TGTGCCAGCAGCGTAGTGGGGGGGCGTACTGAGCAGTTCTTC.

The genes are TRBV2 and TRBJ1-5, with 7 bases identical to TRBD1. Germline-derived CDR1 and CDR2 are SNHLY and FYNNEI. J was trimmed by 4 bases and V by 11 bases; bases with no gene match: 8. This CDR3 has 13 amino acids. The CDR3: CAWDTGVNQPQHF. CDR3 sequence (DNA): TGTGCCTGGGACACAGGGGTAAATCAGCCCCAGCATTTT.

The rearrangement uses TRBV19 and TRBJ2-1, with no clear D. CDR1 is LNHDA and CDR2 is SQIVND in the germline V gene (reference sequence). The CDR3 has 13 amino acids. Trimming cost V 7 bases and J 8 bases, with 15 bases left between them. As DNA, the CDR3 is TGTGCCAGTAAATATCCGGTTCGGGATGAGCAGTTCTTC. Translating gives CASKYPVRDEQFF. The full variable domain, with the rest looked up from reference TRBV19 and TRBJ2-1, is DGGITQSPKYLFRKEGQNVTLSCEQNLNHDAMYWYRQDPGQGLRLIYYSQIVNDFQKGDIAEGYSVSREKKESFPLTVTSAQKNPTAFYLCASKYPVRDEQFFGPGTRLTVL.

The chain combines TRBV6-5 with TRBJ1-5; 12 bases fit TRBD1. V lost 6 bases and J lost 7; bases outside the gene matches: 7. CDR1 and CDR2 (germline): MNHEY, SVGAGI. This CDR3 comprises 15 residues. The CDR3 nucleotides are TGTGCCAGCAGCCCCGGGACAGGGGGCAGGCAGCCCCAGCATTTT. Residues: CASSPGTGGRQPQHF.

V usage is TRBV28 and J usage is TRBJ1-1; no firm D call. The germline V and J ends were trimmed by 8 bases and 5 bases, with 9 bases remaining between them. This CDR3 spans 11 amino acids. In germline, CDR1 is MDHEN, CDR2 SYDVKM. CDR3 sequence (DNA): TGTGCCAGCGGCAAAGTGACTGAAGCTTTCTTT. Residues: CASGKVTEAFF.

There are a few counts of this clone. The chain carries TRBV27 and TRBJ2-7; TRBD1 matches 7 bases. This CDR3 is built from 13 residues. V shed 6 bases and J 4 bases; nucleotides not matched to a gene: 6. CDR1 and CDR2 (germline): MNHEY, SMNVEV (reference sequence). The CDR3 nucleotides read TGTGCCAGCAGCCAAACGACAGGGTACGAGCAGTACTTC. It translates to CASSQTTGYEQYF.

The J gene is TRBJ2-5, the V gene TRBV13; 8 nucleotides line up with TRBD1. The V gene's germline CDR1 is PRHDT and CDR2 FYEKMQ (reference sequence). The CDR3 totals 15 residues. The ends lost 4 bases at V and 5 bases at J; junction bases unmatched: 9. The CDR3 DNA follows: TGTGCCAGCAGCTCAGGGACAGGTTGGGGGGAGACCCAGTACTTC. Amino acid sequence: CASSSGTGWGETQYF.